The 18 T cell receptor beta chains listed next were all sequenced from one sample in a study of T cells in localized non-small cell lung cancer. The table came from immunoSEQ multiplex PCR; TCRdb's copy has only in-frame clones and leaves some out. The top ten clones hold over 9.5% of a sample with approximately 35,000 clones, around 93% of them seen once. Sequenced here: peripheral blood mononuclear cells, sampled before any cancer treatment. All receptors come from a female donor of 60 years or more with stage II lung adenocarcinoma.

This clone was observed once. The gene calls are TRBV7-9 and TRBJ1-4, with D maybe TRBD1 (5 bases). Germline CDR1 is SEHNR and CDR2 is FQNEAQ (reference sequence). This CDR3 spans 16 amino acids. The V gene lost 5 bases and the J gene lost 5 bases, with 18 bases spanning the gap. Here the CDR3 reads CASSPGLVGSNEKLFF. The CDR3 DNA reads as TGTGCCAGCAGCCCGGGGCTTGTAGGGTCCAATGAAAAACTGTTTTTT.

This rearrangement joins TRBV7-2 to TRBJ1-2, with a tentative D call TRBD1 (5 bases). Trimming removed 2 bases at V and 8 bases at J, with 15 bases between. The CDR3 extends over 14 amino acids. Looked up from germline, CDR1 is SGHTA and CDR2 is FQGNSA. This chain's CDR3 is CASSLSSGLEGYTF. For the CDR3, the DNA is TGTGCCAGCAGCTTATCGTCAGGGCTGGAAGGCTACACCTTC.

This clone was seen a single time. The chain couples TRBV2 to TRBJ2-1; D uncertain. The CDR3 spans 13 residues. V was pared by 9 bases and J by 6 bases, with 15 bases between. Germline values: CDR1 SNHLY, CDR2 FYNNEI. The CDR3 bases are TGTGCCAGTGCAATTGGTCGCGGCAATGAGCAGTTCTTC. This translates into CASAIGRGNEQFF.

This clone was observed a single time. The chain joins TRBV21-1 to TRBJ2-2; TRBD1 is the table's D call and was not checked against the DNA. TRBV21-1 is a listed pseudogene. This CDR3 is 16 amino acids long. The CDR3 DNA follows: TGTGCCAGCAGCAAAGGGACGGACAGGGAGAGCCGGGAGCTGTTTTTT. It translates to CASSKGTDRESRELFF.

The J gene is TRBJ1-1, the V gene TRBV5-1; D ambiguous. The CDR3 totals 13 residues. The ends were cut back, 3 bases at V and 7 bases at J, with 13 bases in the middle. In germline, CDR1 is SGHRS, CDR2 YFSETQ. CDR3: CASSSELVGEAFF. The CDR3 bases are TGCGCCAGCAGCTCCGAACTTGTGGGTGAAGCTTTCTTT. The whole variable domain, remainder taken from reference TRBV5-1 and TRBJ1-1, is KAGVTQTPRYLIKTRGQQVTLSCSPISGHRSVSWYQQTPGQGLQFLFEYFSETQRNKGNFPGRFSGRQFSNSRSEMNVSTLELGDSALYLCASSSELVGEAFFGQGTRLTVV.

The genes are TRBV7-9 and TRBJ1-3, with D tentatively TRBD1 (6 bases). The CDR3 runs to 13 residues. Trimming shortened V by 5 bases and J by 6 bases, and 11 bases separated the two germline ends. Germline CDR1 reads SEHNR; CDR2 reads FQNEAQ (reference sequence). The CDR3 nucleotides read TGTGCCAGCAGCCCGCGACAGGAAAACACCATATATTTT. Translating gives CASSPRQENTIYF. Based on the CDR3 plus reference TRBV7-9 and TRBJ1-3, the full variable domain is DTGVSQNPRHKITKRGQNVTFRCDPISEHNRLYWYRQTLGQGPEFLTYFQNEAQLEKSRLLSDRFSAERPKGSFSTLEIQRTEQGDSAMYLCASSPRQENTIYFGEGSWLTVV.

The table lists this clone with a count of one. The V call is TRBV18, the J call TRBJ1-6, with 10 bases that match TRBD1. V dropped 6 bases and J dropped 10; count of bases not matched to a gene: 6. Per germline, CDR1 KGHSH and CDR2 LQKENI. The CDR3 loop spans 14 amino acids. CDR3 coding DNA: TGTGCCAGCTCGCGGGACAGGGGACAATCACCCCTCCACTTT. It codes for CASSRDRGQSPLHF.

The chain has TRBV28 and TRBJ1-2; no firm D call. The CDR3 loop spans 13 amino acids. Trimming pared 6 bases from V and 2 bases from J, leaving 10 bases between. Germline CDR1 and CDR2: MDHEN and SYDVKM. CDR3 nucleotide sequence: TGTGCCAGCAGGGAGGATATCAACTATGGCTACACCTTC. Amino acids: CASREDINYGYTF.

The V call is TRBV28, the J call TRBJ1-5; the D gene is possibly TRBD1 (6 bases). Germline loops: CDR1 MDHEN, CDR2 SYDVKM. The CDR3 spans 16 residues. With 6 bases removed from V and 4 bases from J, the gap between germline ends came to 19 bases. Here the CDR3 reads CASSPGIGGRNQPQHF. CDR3 nucleotides: TGTGCCAGCAGCCCGGGAATCGGGGGGCGTAATCAGCCCCAGCATTTT.

The J gene is TRBJ1-4, the V gene TRBV18; 9 bases align to TRBD1. This CDR3 is built from 17 residues. From germline, CDR1 is KGHSH and CDR2 LQKENI. Trimming removed 3 bases from V and 2 bases from J; junction bases left unmatched: 7. CDR3 residues: CASSPLPGTGTNEKLFF. The CDR3 DNA sequence: TGTGCCAGCTCACCTTTACCCGGGACAGGGACTAATGAAAAACTGTTTTTT. Full variable domain (remainder filled in from reference TRBV18 and TRBJ1-4): NAGVMQNPRHLVRRRGQEARLRCSPMKGHSHVYWYRQLPEEGLKFMVYLQKENIIDESGMPKERFSAEFPKEGPSILRIQQVVRGDSAAYFCASSPLPGTGTNEKLFFGSGTQLSVL.

V is TRBV7-6 and J is TRBJ2-1, with D maybe TRBD2 (7 bases). Germline CDR1 is SGHVS and CDR2 is FNYEAQ. This CDR3 comprises 15 residues. Trimming took 1 base from V and 4 from J, leaving 11 bases between them. CDR3 coding DNA: TGTGCCAGCAGCTTAGAGGGGGGGATGTACAATGAGCAGTTCTTC. Translation: CASSLEGGMYNEQFF. The whole variable domain, remainder taken from reference TRBV7-6 and TRBJ2-1, is GAGVSQSPRYKVTKRGQDVALRCDPISGHVSLYWYRQALGQGPEFLTYFNYEAQQDKSGLPNDRFSAERPEGSISTLTIQRTEQRDSAMYRCASSLEGGMYNEQFFGPGTRLTVL.

This chain connects TRBV6-1 to TRBJ1-1; 7 nucleotides agree with TRBD1. There are 20 residues in the CDR3. V gave up 3 bases and J gave up 2 bases; unmatched junction bases: 21. Germline CDR1 MNHNS, CDR2 SASEGT. DNA for the CDR3: TGTGCCAGCAGTGACTTAATACCTTTTAAGATGACAGGGAGTAACACTGAAGCTTTCTTT. Protein product: CASSDLIPFKMTGSNTEAFF.

This clone was recorded once. The genes are TRBV18 and TRBJ2-7, with unresolved D. Deletions cut 2 bases from V and 4 bases from J, with 9 bases between. Germline V gives CDR1 KGHSH, CDR2 LQKENI. The CDR3 extends over 13 amino acids. The CDR3 loop reads CASSPNDGYEQYF. In nucleotides, the CDR3 is TGTGCCAGCTCACCAAATGATGGGTACGAGCAGTACTTC.

This clone has more than one count but fewer than ten. The chain carries TRBV18 and TRBJ1-5; 9 positions match TRBD1. The ends lost 4 bases at V and 0 bases at J; junction bases unmatched: 7. This CDR3 has 17 residues. Per germline, CDR1 KGHSH and CDR2 LQKENI. DNA of the CDR3: TGTGCCAGCTCACTTACCACAGGGGGCAATAGCAATCAGCCCCAGCATTTT. It translates to CASSLTTGGNSNQPQHF.

The J gene is TRBJ1-1, the V gene TRBV7-9; no reliable D call. The CDR3 loop spans 14 amino acids. V dropped 2 bases and J dropped 0 bases, with 7 bases sitting between them. Looked up from germline, CDR1 is SEHNR and CDR2 is FQNEAQ (reference sequence). The CDR3 DNA follows: TGTGCCAGCAGCTTACCTCAGATGAACACTGAAGCTTTCTTT. Encoded protein: CASSLPQMNTEAFF. The full variable domain, completed using reference TRBV7-9 and TRBJ1-1, is DTGVSQNPRHKITKRGQNVTFRCDPISEHNRLYWYRQTLGQGPEFLTYFQNEAQLEKSRLLSDRFSAERPKGSFSTLEIQRTEQGDSAMYLCASSLPQMNTEAFFGQGTRLTVV.

The chain recombines TRBV9 with TRBJ2-3; TRBD2 matches 11 bases. The CDR3 totals 16 residues. Germline V CDR1 and CDR2: SGDLS, YYNGEE. The J segment lost 5 bases and the V segment lost 4 bases, leaving 9 bases of the junction unmatched. In DNA, the CDR3 is TGTGCCAGCAGCATTAGCGGGGGGGCCCGGGGAGATACGCAGTATTTT. Residues: CASSISGGARGDTQYF.

The chain links TRBV28 to TRBJ2-7; a weak D match, TRBD2 (6 bases). Trimming took off 4 bases at V and 2 bases at J, with 15 bases between the two ends. Looked up from germline, CDR1 is MDHEN and CDR2 is SYDVKM. The CDR3 extends over 15 amino acids. This chain's CDR3 is CASSSSGTPTYEQYF. The CDR3 bases are TGTGCCAGCAGTTCCTCCGGGACTCCAACCTACGAGCAGTACTTC.

The chain is built from TRBV27 and TRBJ1-4, with D possibly being TRBD1 (5 bases). The germline CDR1 and CDR2 sequences are MNHEY and SMNVEV (reference sequence). Between the trimmed V and J ends, which lost 0 bases and 3 bases, there was a span of 11 bases. The CDR3 loop spans 16 amino acids. This CDR3 is CASSLSSGLPNEKLFF. In nucleotides, the CDR3 is TGTGCCAGCAGTTTATCGTCGGGACTGCCTAATGAAAAACTGTTTTTT. Drawing the rest from reference TRBV27 and TRBJ1-4, the complete variable domain is EAQVTQNPRYLITVTGKKLTVTCSQNMNHEYMSWYRQDPGLGLRQIYYSMNVEVTDKGDVPEGYKVSRKEKRNFPLILESPSPNQTSLYFCASSLSSGLPNEKLFFGSGTQLSVL.